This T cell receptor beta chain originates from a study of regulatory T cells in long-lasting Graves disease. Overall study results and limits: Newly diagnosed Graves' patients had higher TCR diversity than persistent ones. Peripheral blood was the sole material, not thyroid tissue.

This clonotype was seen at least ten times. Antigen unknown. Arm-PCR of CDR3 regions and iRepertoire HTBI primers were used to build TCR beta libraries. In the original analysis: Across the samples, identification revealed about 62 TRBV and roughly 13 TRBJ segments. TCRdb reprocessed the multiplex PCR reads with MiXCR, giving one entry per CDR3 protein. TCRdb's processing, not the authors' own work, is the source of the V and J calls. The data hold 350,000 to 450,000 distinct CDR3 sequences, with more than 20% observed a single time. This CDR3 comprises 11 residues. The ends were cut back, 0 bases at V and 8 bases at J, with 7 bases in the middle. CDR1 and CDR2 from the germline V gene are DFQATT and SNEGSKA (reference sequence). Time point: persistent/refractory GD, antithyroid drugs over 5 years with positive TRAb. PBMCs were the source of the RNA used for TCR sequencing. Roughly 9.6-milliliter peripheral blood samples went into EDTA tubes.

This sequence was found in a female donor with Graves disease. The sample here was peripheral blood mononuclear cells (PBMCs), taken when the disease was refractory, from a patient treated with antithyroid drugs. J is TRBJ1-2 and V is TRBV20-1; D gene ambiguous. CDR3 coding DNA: TGCAGTGCTAGAGATTCAAGAGGCTACACCTTC. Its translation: CSARDSRGYTF.